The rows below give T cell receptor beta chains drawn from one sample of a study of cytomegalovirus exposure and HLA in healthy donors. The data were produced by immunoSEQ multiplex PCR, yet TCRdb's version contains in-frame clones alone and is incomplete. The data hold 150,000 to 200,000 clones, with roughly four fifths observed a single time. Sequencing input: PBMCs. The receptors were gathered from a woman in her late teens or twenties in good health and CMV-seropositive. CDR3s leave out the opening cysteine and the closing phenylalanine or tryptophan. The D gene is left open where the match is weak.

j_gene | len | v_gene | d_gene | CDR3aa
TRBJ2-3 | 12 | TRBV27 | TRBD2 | ASTGRGGRSTQY
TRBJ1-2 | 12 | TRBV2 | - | ASTKGRGNYGYT
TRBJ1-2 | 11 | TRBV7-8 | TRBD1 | ASSFVRGRGYT
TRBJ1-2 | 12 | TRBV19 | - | ASSQDRLGYGYT
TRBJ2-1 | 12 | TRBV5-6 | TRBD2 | ASSFGSGADEQF
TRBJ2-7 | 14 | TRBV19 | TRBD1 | ASSSTPGTGAYEQY
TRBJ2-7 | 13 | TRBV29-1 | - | SVVGAPAGPYEQY
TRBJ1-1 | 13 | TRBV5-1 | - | ASSLEEGGGTEAF
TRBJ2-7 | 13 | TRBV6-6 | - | ASNPRGDTFYEQY
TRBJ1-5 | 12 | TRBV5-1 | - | ASSLAAGDQPQH
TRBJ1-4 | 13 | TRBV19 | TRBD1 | ASSTDRLGNEKLF
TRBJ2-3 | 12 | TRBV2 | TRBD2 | ASRPDGGRDTQY
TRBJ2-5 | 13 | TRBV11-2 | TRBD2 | ASSLSTGGQETQY
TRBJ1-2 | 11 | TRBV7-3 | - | ASSLGRDYGYT
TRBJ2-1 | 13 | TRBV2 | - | ASRTERSSYNEQF
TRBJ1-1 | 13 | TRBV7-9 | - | ASSPRGETNTEAF
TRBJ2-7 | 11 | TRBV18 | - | ASSPRGAYEQY
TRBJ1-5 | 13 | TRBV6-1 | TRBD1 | ASSELGQGIDPQH
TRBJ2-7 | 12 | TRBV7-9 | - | ASSSIQAPGEQY
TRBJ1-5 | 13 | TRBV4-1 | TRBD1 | ASGEDRYSNQPQH
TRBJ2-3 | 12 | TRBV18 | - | ASSPPSGTDTQY
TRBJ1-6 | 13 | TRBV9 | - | ASSVVAGVHSPLH
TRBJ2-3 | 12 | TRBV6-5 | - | ASSYQGNTDTQY
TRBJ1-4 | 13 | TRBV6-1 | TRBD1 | ASSDTTGFGEKLF
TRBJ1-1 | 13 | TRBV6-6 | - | ASSRTANLNTEAF
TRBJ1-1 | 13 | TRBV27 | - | ASSPILQGNTEAF
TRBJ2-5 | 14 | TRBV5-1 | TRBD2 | ASSPNKLAGGETQY
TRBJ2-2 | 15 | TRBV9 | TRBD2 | ASSLSGLAEMTGELF
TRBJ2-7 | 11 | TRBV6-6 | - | ASSSFQGDEQY
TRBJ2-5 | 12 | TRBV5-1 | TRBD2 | ASGEAGGRETQY
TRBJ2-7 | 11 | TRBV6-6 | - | ASRPRATYEQY
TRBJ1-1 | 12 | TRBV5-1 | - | ASSLNRENTEAF
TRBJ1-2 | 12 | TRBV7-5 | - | ARSLRDSVSGYT
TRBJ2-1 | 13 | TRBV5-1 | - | ASSLGLAVSDEQF
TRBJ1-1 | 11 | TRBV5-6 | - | ASSFVMNTEAF
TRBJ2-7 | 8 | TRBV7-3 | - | ASVAREQY
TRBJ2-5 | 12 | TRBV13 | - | ASSLGLVQETQY
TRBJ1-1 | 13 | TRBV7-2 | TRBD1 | ASSLATGANTEAF
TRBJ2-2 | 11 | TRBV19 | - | ASNSGFTGELF
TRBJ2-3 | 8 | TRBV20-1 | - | SARAGGQY
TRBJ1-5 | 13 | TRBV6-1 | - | ASTTDRRGNQPQH
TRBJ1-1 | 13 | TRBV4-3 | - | ASSQEAGISTEAF
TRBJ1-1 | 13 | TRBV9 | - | ASSAGHLGNTEAF
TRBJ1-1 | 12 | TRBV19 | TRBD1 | ASNLQGAGTEAF
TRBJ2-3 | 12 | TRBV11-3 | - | ASSFSRGSDTQY
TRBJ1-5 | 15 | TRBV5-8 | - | ASSWNGRASRNQPQH
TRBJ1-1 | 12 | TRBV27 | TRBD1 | ASSRDRADTEAF
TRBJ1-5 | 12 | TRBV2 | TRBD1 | ASSQDRGNQPQH
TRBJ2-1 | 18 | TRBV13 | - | ASSHTGRIEAFGGYNEQF
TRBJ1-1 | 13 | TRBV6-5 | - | ASSFSTGTNTEAF
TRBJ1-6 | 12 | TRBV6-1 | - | ASSPRRTDSPLH
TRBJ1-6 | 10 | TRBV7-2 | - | ASSPYNSPLH
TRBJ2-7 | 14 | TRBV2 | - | ASGGGRGAGRYEQY
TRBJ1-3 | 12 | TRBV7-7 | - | ASSPDSSGNTIY
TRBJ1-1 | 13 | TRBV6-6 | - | ASSYNQGSNTEAF
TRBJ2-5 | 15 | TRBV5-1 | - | ASSTSGGPLGKETQY
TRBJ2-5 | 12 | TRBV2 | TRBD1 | ASLGQGAGETQY
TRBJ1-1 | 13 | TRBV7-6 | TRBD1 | ASSTRYRGYTEAF
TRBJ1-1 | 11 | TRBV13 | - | ASSHPQAKLAF